Below, one T cell receptor beta chain is given with its context. The data derive from a study of blood T cell repertoires in COVID-19. Study details: COVID-19 samples collected from the United States, Italy and Spain covered acute and convalescent phases.

Germline loops: CDR1 LGHDT, CDR2 YNNKEL (reference sequence). This CDR3 has 19 amino acids. V lost 3 bases, J lost 0 bases, and 18 bases lay in between. Some clones are missing from TCRdb's copy, which holds only in-frame ones; the method was immunoSEQ multiplex PCR. The data show some 14,000 clones, around 82% seen once. Sample: peripheral blood. The TCR was taken from a human donor in a cohort sampled during active COVID-19. V and J are TRBV3-1 (or the pseudogene TRBV3-2) and TRBJ1-6; D perhaps matches TRBD1 (5 bases). This CDR3 reads CASSHYPDGGSSYNSPLHF. The CDR3 DNA reads as TGTGCCAGCAGCCACTACCCAGACGGGGGGAGCTCCTATAATTCACCCCTCCACTTT.